This T cell receptor (beta chain) was found in a study of T cells after yellow fever vaccination. There are many counts of this clonotype. Each CDR3 protein is one row after TCRdb ran MiXCR on the 5' RACE reads. The sample lists 230,000 or so distinct CDR3 sequences; approximately 6.7% were seen once. CDR3 size: 14 residues. V dropped 5 bases and J dropped 6; count of bases not matched to a gene: 4. CDR1 and CDR2 (germline): LNHDA, SQIVND (reference sequence). The sequence derives from a young man who received the YFV17D yellow fever vaccine. The material sequenced was CD4+ T cells sorted from PBMCs, taken on the day of the yellow fever booster vaccination. This chain connects TRBV19 to TRBJ2-2, with 9 bases aligning to TRBD2. CDR3 DNA: TGTGCCAGTAGTGGAGCGGGAGGCGCCGGGGAGCTGTTTTTT. Encoded protein: CASSGAGGAGELFF.